The 28 T cell receptor beta chains in this list originate from one sample, sequenced in a study of blood T cell repertoires in COVID-19 (TCRdb year 2020). The method behind the library was the immunoSEQ multiplex PCR assay. Held by TCRdb, this immuneACCESS table contains in-frame sequences only and omits some clones. Under half of the omission traces to an unresolved V gene where checked; the cause of the rest is unknown. The sample has approximately 290,000 clones on record, approximately 86% of them singletons. Approximately 0.94% of the sample comes from the top ten. The sample comprised peripheral blood. All receptors come from a human donor with COVID-19, enrolled during active disease. The donor label of this sample is uncertain.

This clone appeared a single time. The chain has TRBV5-1 and TRBJ2-7; D may be TRBD2 (6 bases). From germline, CDR1 is SGHRS and CDR2 YFSETQ. The V and J ends lost 0 bases and 3 bases respectively, with 10 bases between them. CDR3 length: 14 amino acids. CDR3 nucleotide sequence: TGCGCCAGCAGCTTGGAGGGTAGCGGCTACGAGCAGTACTTC. It specifies CASSLEGSGYEQYF.

The chain uses TRBV19 and TRBJ1-5, with 10 bases lining up with TRBD1. The V gene end was trimmed by 10 bases and the J gene end by 4 bases; junction bases not matched to a gene: 7. This CDR3 has 14 residues. The germline V gene has CDR1 LNHDA and CDR2 SQIVND (reference sequence). CDR3 residues: CATQRTGGNQPQHF. The DNA for the CDR3 is TGTGCCACCCAACGGACAGGGGGAAATCAGCCCCAGCATTTT.

The gene calls are TRBV6-6 and TRBJ2-6, with a tentative D call TRBD1 (5 bases). Germline V gives CDR1 MNHNY, CDR2 SVGAGI (reference sequence). Trimming removed 7 bases from V and 1 base from J, with 14 bases in between. The CDR3 is 16 amino acids. The CDR3 sequence is CASTRGSLSGANVLTF. The CDR3 DNA is TGTGCCAGCACTAGGGGTTCCCTATCTGGGGCCAACGTCCTGACTTTC.

This sequence joins TRBV6-6 and TRBJ1-4; D might be TRBD1 (6 bases). V was trimmed by 3 bases and J by 6 bases, leaving 17 bases between them. The CDR3 consists of 16 residues. Germline values: CDR1 MNHNY, CDR2 SVGAGI (reference sequence). The CDR3 DNA is TGTGCCAGCAGTTATCGAGTAACAGGGACGGATGAAAAACTGTTTTTT. It translates to CASSYRVTGTDEKLFF.

CDR3 sequence: CASSQTGNTEAFF. CDR3 sequence (DNA): TGTGCCAGCAGTCAAACAGGGAACACTGAAGCTTTCTTT. V gene TRBV12-3 or TRBV12-4 combines with J gene TRBJ1-1; a weak D match, TRBD1 (5 bases). CDR3 length: 13 amino acids. Trimming pared 5 bases from V and 1 base from J, leaving 8 bases between.

This sequence joins TRBV3-1 (or the pseudogene TRBV3-2) and TRBJ2-2; TRBD1 aligns across 7 bases. There are 16 residues in the CDR3. J gave up 1 base and V 6 bases, and 8 bases lay outside the gene matches. Germline-derived CDR1 and CDR2 are LGHDT and YNNKEL (reference sequence). CDR3 DNA: TGTGCCAGCAGAAAACAGGGACAGTTGAACACCGGGGAGCTGTTTTTT. Its translation: CASRKQGQLNTGELFF.

This clone occurred once. V usage is TRBV28 and J usage is TRBJ2-1; D not resolved. The CDR3 spans 11 residues. The V gene lost 7 bases and the J gene lost 3 bases, with 4 bases spanning the gap. Germline values: CDR1 MDHEN, CDR2 SYDVKM. The CDR3 DNA follows: TGTGCCAGCACCCTCTACAATGAGCAGTTCTTC. Translation: CASTLYNEQFF.

The chain employs TRBV25-1 and TRBJ1-4, with 9 bases aligning to TRBD1. The CDR3 is 17 residues long. CDR1 and CDR2 (germline): MGHDK, SYGVNS. After removal of 4 bases from V and 7 bases from J, the junction contained 13 bases not matched to a gene. CDR3 residues: CASSAFAGGQGLEKLFF. CDR3 in DNA: TGTGCCAGCAGTGCCTTCGCGGGGGGACAGGGACTTGAAAAACTGTTTTTT.

The V gene is TRBV10-1, the J gene TRBJ1-1, with TRBD1 as a possible D gene (5 bases). The V gene's germline CDR1 is WNHNN and CDR2 SYGVQD (reference sequence). V lost 7 bases, J lost 6 bases, and 9 bases lay in between. The CDR3 sequence is 11 residues long. CDR3 bases: TGCGCCAGCACCCCAGGGTCTGAAGCTTTCTTT. Encoded protein: CASTPGSEAFF.

V is TRBV20-1 and J is TRBJ2-3; TRBD2 aligns across 12 bases. With 3 bases clipped from V and 5 bases from J, the junction kept 3 bases outside the gene matches. CDR3 length: 14 residues. Germline loops: CDR1 DFQATT, CDR2 SNEGSKA (reference sequence). CDR3 sequence (DNA): TGCAGTGCTAGTGCGGGACTAGCGGGAGATACGCAGTATTTT. Protein: CSASAGLAGDTQYF.

This clone was counted only a few times. The chain couples TRBV6-5 to TRBJ2-6; no definite D call. V lost 4 bases and J lost 0, with 7 bases in between. The germline gives CDR1 MNHEY, CDR2 SVGAGI. The CDR3 runs 15 residues. The CDR3 sequence is CASSSVDSGANVLTF. DNA for the CDR3: TGTGCCAGCAGTTCAGTTGACTCTGGGGCCAACGTCCTGACTTTC.

The rearrangement joins TRBV6-7 to TRBJ2-1; 7 positions agree with TRBD2. TRBV6-7 is an ORF for which the function is uncertain. The CDR3 sequence is 16 residues long. The J segment lost 11 bases and the V segment lost 0 bases, leaving 13 bases of the junction unmatched. CDR3 residues: CASSYSTRGRGGQQFF. DNA for the CDR3: TGTGCCAGCAGTTACTCAACTCGAGGGAGGGGTGGTCAGCAGTTCTTC.

The V call is TRBV10-3, the J call TRBJ2-7; D remains unclear. The CDR3 is 12 amino acids. Per the germline V gene, CDR1 is ENHRY and CDR2 is SYGVKD. Trimming took off 3 bases at V and 7 bases at J, with 10 bases between the two ends. The CDR3 nucleotides are TGTGCCATCAGTGATCTCGCCGGGGAGCAGTACTTC. Translation gives CAISDLAGEQYF.

This chain uses TRBV4-1 with TRBJ2-1, with TRBD2 as a possible D gene (5 bases). Per germline, CDR1 MGHRA and CDR2 YSYEKL. V was clipped by 3 bases and J by 6 bases, with 12 bases between them. The CDR3 contains 14 residues. The DNA for the CDR3 is TGCGCCAGCAGCCATAGGTCTAGCCTCAATGAGCAGTTCTTC. This sequence encodes CASSHRSSLNEQFF.

The chain uses TRBV19 and TRBJ1-3; D may be TRBD1 (5 bases). V was clipped by 3 bases and J by 3 bases, with 18 bases between them. CDR1 and CDR2 (germline): LNHDA, SQIVND (reference sequence). The CDR3 is 17 residues long. The CDR3 coding sequence is TGTGCCAGTAGTATCGGGGGAGGGACCCGCTTTGGAAACACCATATATTTT. It translates to CASSIGGGTRFGNTIYF. The full variable domain, rest sourced from reference TRBV19 and TRBJ1-3, is DGGITQSPKYLFRKEGQNVTLSCEQNLNHDAMYWYRQDPGQGLRLIYYSQIVNDFQKGDIAEGYSVSREKKESFPLTVTSAQKNPTAFYLCASSIGGGTRFGNTIYFGEGSWLTVV.

V and J are TRBV13 and TRBJ2-7; 14 bases fit TRBD2. V was clipped by 5 bases and J by 9 bases; unmatched bases: 12. The length of the CDR3 is 16 residues. In germline, CDR1 is PRHDT, CDR2 FYEKMQ (reference sequence). Here the CDR3 reads CASSPPGTSGSSWQYF. DNA for the CDR3: TGTGCCAGCAGCCCCCCCGGGACTAGCGGGAGTTCGTGGCAGTACTTC.

This rearrangement joins TRBV28 to TRBJ1-1; 8 nucleotides line up with TRBD1. This CDR3 has 17 residues. Germline V CDR1 and CDR2: MDHEN, SYDVKM. The V segment lost 5 bases and the J segment 1 base; nucleotides outside the gene matches: 12. CDR3 bases: TGTGCCAGCAGTCGGGTGGGACAGGCCCGGGGGAACACTGAAGCTTTCTTT. Translating gives CASSRVGQARGNTEAFF.

V and J are TRBV19 and TRBJ1-2; D is perhaps TRBD1 (6 bases). Trimming shortened V by 5 bases and J by 1 base, and 14 bases separated the two germline ends. Germline V lookup: CDR1 LNHDA, CDR2 SQIVND (reference sequence). The CDR3 consists of 15 residues. The CDR3 loop is CASSDPGGFNYGYTF. In DNA form, the CDR3 reads TGTGCCAGTAGTGATCCGGGGGGCTTTAACTATGGCTACACCTTC. Full variable domain (missing parts from reference TRBV19 and TRBJ1-2): DGGITQSPKYLFRKEGQNVTLSCEQNLNHDAMYWYRQDPGQGLRLIYYSQIVNDFQKGDIAEGYSVSREKKESFPLTVTSAQKNPTAFYLCASSDPGGFNYGYTFGSGTRLTVV.

This sequence joins TRBV30 and TRBJ1-1; D is perhaps TRBD1 (6 bases). This CDR3 has 13 residues. V was trimmed by 2 bases and J by 1 base, leaving 8 bases between them. Germline V gene lookup returns CDR1 GTSNPN and CDR2 SVGIG (reference sequence). The CDR3 DNA is TGTGCCTGGAGTTTGACAGGGAACACTGAAGCTTTCTTT. Translation: CAWSLTGNTEAFF.

The chain carries TRBV7-9 and TRBJ1-1, with 7 bases that match TRBD1. In germline, CDR1 is SEHNR, CDR2 FQNEAQ (reference sequence). The junction had 8 bases not matched to a gene; V was cut back by 4 bases and J by 6 bases. This CDR3 has 14 residues. The CDR3 reads CASSSRQGYSEAFF. The CDR3 coding sequence is TGTGCCAGCAGCTCGCGACAGGGTTACTCTGAAGCTTTCTTT.

This chain uses TRBV28 with TRBJ1-5, with D tentatively TRBD1 (6 bases). Germline V gene sequence: CDR1 MDHEN, CDR2 SYDVKM. The CDR3 spans 15 residues. V was cut by 7 bases and J by 1 base, with 14 bases left in between. CDR3 sequence reads: CASILQGISNQPQHF. The CDR3, as DNA: TGTGCCAGCATACTACAGGGTATCAGCAATCAGCCCCAGCATTTT.

The chain uses TRBV2 and TRBJ2-1, with TRBD1 as a possible D gene (5 bases). V gave up 3 bases and J gave up 0 bases, with 9 bases separating them. The CDR3 spans 15 residues. Germline-derived CDR1 and CDR2 are SNHLY and FYNNEI. The CDR3 DNA reads as TGTGCCAGCAGTGAGAGAAGGGGCTCCTACAATGAGCAGTTCTTC. The encoded protein is CASSERRGSYNEQFF.

There are a few counts of this clone. This sequence joins TRBV4-1 and TRBJ1-5; tentative D call: TRBD1 (6 bases). CDR1 and CDR2 (germline): MGHRA, YSYEKL. The CDR3 runs to 19 residues. The ends were cut back, 5 bases at V and 4 bases at J, with 27 bases in the middle. The CDR3 loop is CASSASPLGVGGGNQPQHF. CDR3 in DNA: TGCGCCAGCAGCGCATCCCCTCTCGGGGTGGGAGGGGGAAATCAGCCCCAGCATTTT.

This chain links TRBV12-3 or TRBV12-4 with TRBJ2-7; a possible D gene is TRBD1 (8 bases). Trimming cost V 8 bases and J 1 base, with 12 bases left between them. The CDR3 spans 13 residues. The CDR3 coding sequence is TGTGCCAGCGGACAGGGACTATCCTACGAGCAGTACTTC. It specifies CASGQGLSYEQYF.

The CDR3 DNA sequence: TGTGCCAGCAGCCAAGCTGGGAGTCAGAGAGATACGCAGTATTTT. It is translated as CASSQAGSQRDTQYF. The gene calls are TRBV14 and TRBJ2-3, with D possibly matching TRBD2 (5 bases). CDR1 is SGHDN, CDR2 FVKESK, per germline. This CDR3 spans 15 amino acids. V dropped 1 base and J dropped 5 bases, with 13 bases sitting between them.

To note about this clone: The same CDR3 can be traced to other DNA sequences in this sample. The gene calls are TRBV19 and TRBJ1-1; 10 nucleotides align to TRBD1. The V gene's germline CDR1 is LNHDA and CDR2 SQIVND (reference sequence). V shed 3 bases and J 5 bases; nucleotides not matched to a gene: 3. The CDR3 consists of 14 residues. Here the CDR3 DNA reads TGTGCCAGTAGTATTGGACAGGGGGGTACTGAAGCTTTCTTT. Its translation is CASSIGQGGTEAFF. Using reference TRBV19 and TRBJ1-1 for the parts outside the CDR3, the full variable domain is DGGITQSPKYLFRKEGQNVTLSCEQNLNHDAMYWYRQDPGQGLRLIYYSQIVNDFQKGDIAEGYSVSREKKESFPLTVTSAQKNPTAFYLCASSIGQGGTEAFFGQGTRLTVV.

The gene calls are TRBV7-2 and TRBJ1-4, with D hard to call. This CDR3 region has 15 residues. Germline assignment: CDR1 SGHTA and CDR2 FQGNSA. The ends were cut back, 0 bases at V and 4 bases at J, with 9 bases in the middle. The CDR3 sequence is CASSLAPTSNEKLFF. CDR3 coding DNA: TGTGCCAGCAGCTTAGCCCCAACCAGTAATGAAAAACTGTTTTTT.

This clone was counted a single time. V usage is TRBV3-1 (or the pseudogene TRBV3-2) and J usage is TRBJ1-6; 7 bases align to TRBD1. The CDR3 loop spans 15 amino acids. V lost 4 bases, J lost 9 bases, and 9 bases stayed unmatched. The germline V gene has CDR1 LGHDT and CDR2 YNNKEL (reference sequence). Written as DNA, the CDR3 is TGTGCCAGCAGCCCTCCGGGACAGCTTCTTTCACCCCTCCACTTT. Amino acids: CASSPPGQLLSPLHF.